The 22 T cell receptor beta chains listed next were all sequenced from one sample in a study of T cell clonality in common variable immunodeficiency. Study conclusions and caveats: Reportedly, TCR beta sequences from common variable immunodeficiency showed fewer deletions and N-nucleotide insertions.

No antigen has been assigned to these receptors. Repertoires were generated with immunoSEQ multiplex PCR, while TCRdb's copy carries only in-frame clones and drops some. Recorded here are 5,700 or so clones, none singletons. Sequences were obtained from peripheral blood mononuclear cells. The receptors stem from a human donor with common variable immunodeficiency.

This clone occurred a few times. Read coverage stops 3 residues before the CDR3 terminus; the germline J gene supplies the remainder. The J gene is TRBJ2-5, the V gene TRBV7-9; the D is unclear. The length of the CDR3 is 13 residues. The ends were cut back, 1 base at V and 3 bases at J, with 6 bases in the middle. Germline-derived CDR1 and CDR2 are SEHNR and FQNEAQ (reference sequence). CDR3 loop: CASSLGIEETQYF. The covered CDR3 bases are TGTGCCAGCAGCTTAGGTATAGAAGAGACC.

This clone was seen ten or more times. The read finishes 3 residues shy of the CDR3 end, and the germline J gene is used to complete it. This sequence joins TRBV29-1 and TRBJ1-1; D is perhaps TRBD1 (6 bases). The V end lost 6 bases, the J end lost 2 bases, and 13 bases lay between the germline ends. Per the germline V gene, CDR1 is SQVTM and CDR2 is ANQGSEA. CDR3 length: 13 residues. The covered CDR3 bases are TGCAGCGTCACGAGGGGGAAAAACACTGAA. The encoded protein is CSVTRGKNTE. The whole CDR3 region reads CSVTRGKNTEAFF.

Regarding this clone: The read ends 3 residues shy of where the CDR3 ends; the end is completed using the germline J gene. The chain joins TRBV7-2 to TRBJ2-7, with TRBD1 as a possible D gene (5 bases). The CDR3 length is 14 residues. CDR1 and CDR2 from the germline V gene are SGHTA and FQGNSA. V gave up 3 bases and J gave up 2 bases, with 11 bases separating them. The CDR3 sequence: CASSLTERTYEQYF. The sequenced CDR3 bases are TGTGCCAGCAGCTTGACAGAGAGAACCTACGAG.

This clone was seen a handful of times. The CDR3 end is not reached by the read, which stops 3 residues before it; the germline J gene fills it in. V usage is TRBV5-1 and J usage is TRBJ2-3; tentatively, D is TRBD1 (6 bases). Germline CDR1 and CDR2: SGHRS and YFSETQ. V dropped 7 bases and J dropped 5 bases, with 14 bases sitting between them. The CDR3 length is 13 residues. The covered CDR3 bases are TGCGCCAGCGGGGGACAAACTGAAGATACG. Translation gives CASGGQTEDT. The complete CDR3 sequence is CASGGQTEDTQYF.

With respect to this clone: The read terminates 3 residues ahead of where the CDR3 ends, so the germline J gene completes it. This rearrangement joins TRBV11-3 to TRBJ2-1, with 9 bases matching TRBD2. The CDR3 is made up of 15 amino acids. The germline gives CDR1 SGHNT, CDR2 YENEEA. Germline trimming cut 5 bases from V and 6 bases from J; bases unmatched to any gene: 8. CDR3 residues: CASSPSGRSSNEQFF. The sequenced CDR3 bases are TGTGCCAGCAGCCCGAGCGGGAGGAGTAGCAATGAG.

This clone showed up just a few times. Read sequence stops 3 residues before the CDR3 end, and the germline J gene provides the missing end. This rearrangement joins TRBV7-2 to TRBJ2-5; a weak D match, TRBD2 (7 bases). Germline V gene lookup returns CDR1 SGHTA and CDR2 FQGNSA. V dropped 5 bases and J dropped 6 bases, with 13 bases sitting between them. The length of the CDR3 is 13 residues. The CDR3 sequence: CASSPRGAQTQYF. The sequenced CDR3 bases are TGTGCCAGCAGCCCCCGGGGGGCCCAGACC.

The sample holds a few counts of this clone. Partial CDR3 DNA: TGTGCCAGCAGCCGGACAGCCTACAATGAG. It yields the protein CASSRTAYNE. The CDR3 in full is CASSRTAYNEQFF. The chain couples TRBV5-5 to TRBJ2-1, with a tentative D call TRBD1 (6 bases). The read ends 3 residues before the CDR3 terminus; that terminus is restored from the germline J gene. The V gene's germline CDR1 is SGHKS and CDR2 YYEKEE (reference sequence). Trimming stripped 4 bases from V and 2 bases from J, with 7 bases between. The CDR3 is 13 residues long.

The sequenced part of the CDR3 DNA is TGTGCCAGCTCACAGACAGTTCTTGATGGC. Encoded protein: CASSQTVLDG. The CDR3 in full is CASSQTVLDGYTF. The V and J genes are TRBV18 and TRBJ1-2, with D tentatively TRBD1 (5 bases). The read comes to an end 3 residues before the CDR3 does, leaving the germline J gene to fill in the end. There are 13 residues in the CDR3. The germline V and J ends were trimmed by 4 bases and 6 bases, with 12 bases remaining between them. The germline CDR1 and CDR2 sequences are KGHSH and LQKENI. The variable domain in full, completed from reference TRBV18 and TRBJ1-2, reads NAGVMQNPRHLVRRRGQEARLRCSPMKGHSHVYWYRQLPEEGLKFMVYLQKENIIDESGMPKERFSAEFPKEGPSILRIQQVVRGDSAAYFCASSQTVLDGYTFGSGTRLTVV.

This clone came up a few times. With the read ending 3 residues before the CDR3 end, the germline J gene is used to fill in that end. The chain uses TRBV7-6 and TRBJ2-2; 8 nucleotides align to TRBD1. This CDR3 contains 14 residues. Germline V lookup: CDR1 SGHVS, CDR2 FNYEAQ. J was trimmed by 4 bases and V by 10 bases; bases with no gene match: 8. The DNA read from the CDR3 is TGTGCCATTCGGACAGGGACGGGCACCGGGGAG. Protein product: CAIRTGTGTGE. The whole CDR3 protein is CAIRTGTGTGELFF. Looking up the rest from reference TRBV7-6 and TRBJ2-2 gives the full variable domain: GAGVSQSPRYKVTKRGQDVALRCDPISGHVSLYWYRQALGQGPEFLTYFNYEAQQDKSGLPNDRFSAERPEGSISTLTIQRTEQRDSAMYRCAIRTGTGTGELFFGEGSRLTVL.

The CDR3 spells CASSERGGYQPQHF. The CDR3 DNA, read in part, is TGTGCCAGCAGTGAGAGGGGGGGTTACCAGCCC. The V and J genes are TRBV6-1 and TRBJ1-5; perhaps TRBD1 as D (6 bases). Coverage ceases 3 residues before the CDR3 finishes, and the germline J gene fills in the end. This CDR3 is 14 amino acids long. V lost 3 bases to trimming and J lost 7 bases, with 13 bases between them. The germline V gene encodes CDR1 MNHNS and CDR2 SASEGT.

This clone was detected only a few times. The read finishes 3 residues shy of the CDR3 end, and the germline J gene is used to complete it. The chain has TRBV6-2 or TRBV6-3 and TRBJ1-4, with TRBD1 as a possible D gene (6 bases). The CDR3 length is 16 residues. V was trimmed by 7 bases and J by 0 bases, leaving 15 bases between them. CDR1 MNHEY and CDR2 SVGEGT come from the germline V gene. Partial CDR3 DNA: TGTGCCAGCATCTACAGGGAGCCTACAACTAATGAAAAA. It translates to CASIYREPTTNEK. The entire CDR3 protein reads CASIYREPTTNEKLFF.

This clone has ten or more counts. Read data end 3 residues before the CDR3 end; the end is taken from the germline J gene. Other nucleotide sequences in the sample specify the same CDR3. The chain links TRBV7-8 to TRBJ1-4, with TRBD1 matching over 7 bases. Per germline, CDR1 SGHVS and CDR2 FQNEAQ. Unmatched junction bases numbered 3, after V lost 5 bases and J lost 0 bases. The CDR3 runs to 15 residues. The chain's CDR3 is CASSRDRATNEKLFF. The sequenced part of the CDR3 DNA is TGTGCCAGCAGCCGCGACAGGGCAACTAATGAAAAA. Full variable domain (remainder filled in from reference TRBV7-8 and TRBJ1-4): GAGVSQSPRYKVAKRGQDVALRCDPISGHVSLFWYQQALGQGPEFLTYFQNEAQLDKSGLPSDRFFAERPEGSVSTLKIQRTQQEDSAVYLCASSRDRATNEKLFFGSGTQLSVL.

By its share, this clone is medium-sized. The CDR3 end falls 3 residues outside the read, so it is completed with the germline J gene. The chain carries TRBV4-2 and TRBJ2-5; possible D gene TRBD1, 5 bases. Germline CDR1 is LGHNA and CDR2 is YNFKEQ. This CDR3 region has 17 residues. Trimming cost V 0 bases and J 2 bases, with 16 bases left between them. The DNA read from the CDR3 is TGTGCCAGCAGCCAAGACCCCTCGACAGCGAAACAAGAGACC. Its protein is CASSQDPSTAKQET. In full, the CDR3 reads CASSQDPSTAKQETQYF.

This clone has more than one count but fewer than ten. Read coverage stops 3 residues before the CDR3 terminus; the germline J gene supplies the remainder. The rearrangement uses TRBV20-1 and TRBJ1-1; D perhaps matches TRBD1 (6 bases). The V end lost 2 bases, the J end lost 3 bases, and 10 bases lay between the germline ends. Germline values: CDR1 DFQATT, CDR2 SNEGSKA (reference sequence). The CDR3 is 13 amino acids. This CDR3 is CSARTGKDTEAFF. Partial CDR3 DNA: TGCAGTGCTAGAACAGGGAAGGACACTGAA.

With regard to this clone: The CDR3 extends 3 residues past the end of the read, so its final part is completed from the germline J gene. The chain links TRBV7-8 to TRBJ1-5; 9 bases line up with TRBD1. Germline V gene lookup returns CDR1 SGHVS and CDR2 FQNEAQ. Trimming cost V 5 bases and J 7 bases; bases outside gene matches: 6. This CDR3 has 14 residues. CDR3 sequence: CASSTGQGWQPQHF. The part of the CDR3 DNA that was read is TGTGCCAGCAGCACCGGACAGGGGTGGCAGCCC.

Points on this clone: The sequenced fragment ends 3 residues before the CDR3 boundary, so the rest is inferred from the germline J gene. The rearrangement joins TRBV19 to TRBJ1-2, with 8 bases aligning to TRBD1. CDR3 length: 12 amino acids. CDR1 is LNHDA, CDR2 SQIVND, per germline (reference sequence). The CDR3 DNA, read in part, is TGTGCCAGTAGTTATTCAGGGGGCGGC. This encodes CASSYSGGG. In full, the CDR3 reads CASSYSGGGYTF. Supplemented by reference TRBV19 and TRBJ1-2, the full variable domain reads DGGITQSPKYLFRKEGQNVTLSCEQNLNHDAMYWYRQDPGQGLRLIYYSQIVNDFQKGDIAEGYSVSREKKESFPLTVTSAQKNPTAFYLCASSYSGGGYTFGSGTRLTVV.

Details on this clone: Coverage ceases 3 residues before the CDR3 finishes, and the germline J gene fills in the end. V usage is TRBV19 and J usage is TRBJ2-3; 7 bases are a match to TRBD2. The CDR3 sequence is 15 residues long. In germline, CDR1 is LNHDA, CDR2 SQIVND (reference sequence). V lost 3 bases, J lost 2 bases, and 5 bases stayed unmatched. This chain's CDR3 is CASSIRTRVTDTQYF. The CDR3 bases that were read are TGTGCCAGTAGTATCCGGACTAGAGTCACAGATACG.

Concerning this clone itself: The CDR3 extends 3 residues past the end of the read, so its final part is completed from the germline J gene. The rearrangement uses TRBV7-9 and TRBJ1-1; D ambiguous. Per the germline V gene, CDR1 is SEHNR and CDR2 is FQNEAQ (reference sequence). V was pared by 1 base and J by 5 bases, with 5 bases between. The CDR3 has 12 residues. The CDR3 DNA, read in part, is TGTGCCAGCAGCTTAGGACTTACTGAA. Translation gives CASSLGLTE. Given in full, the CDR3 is CASSLGLTEAFF.

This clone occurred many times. CDR3 sequence: CSAEGVGTNTGELFF. The part of the CDR3 DNA that was read is TGCAGCGCAGAAGGGGTGGGGACGAACACCGGGGAG. The chain employs TRBV29-1 and TRBJ2-2; tentatively, D is TRBD1 (5 bases). The CDR3 extends 3 residues past the end of the read, so its final part is completed from the germline J gene. CDR1 and CDR2 (germline): SQVTM, ANQGSEA. The V end was cut by 7 bases, the J end by 0 bases, with 15 bases between. The CDR3 contains 15 residues.

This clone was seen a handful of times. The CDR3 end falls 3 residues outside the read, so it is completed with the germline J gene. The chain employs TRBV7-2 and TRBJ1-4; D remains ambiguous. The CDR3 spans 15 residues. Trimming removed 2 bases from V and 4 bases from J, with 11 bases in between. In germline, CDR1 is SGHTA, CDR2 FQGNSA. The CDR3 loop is CASSLQNSHNEKLFF. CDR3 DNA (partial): TGTGCCAGCAGCTTACAGAACAGCCATAATGAAAAA.

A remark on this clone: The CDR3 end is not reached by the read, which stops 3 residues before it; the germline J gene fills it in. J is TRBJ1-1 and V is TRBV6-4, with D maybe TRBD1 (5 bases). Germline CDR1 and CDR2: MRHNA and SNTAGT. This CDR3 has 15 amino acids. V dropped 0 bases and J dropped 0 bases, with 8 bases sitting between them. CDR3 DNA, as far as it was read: TGTGCCAGCAGTGACTCGGACAAATTGAACACTGAA. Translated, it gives CASSDSDKLNTE. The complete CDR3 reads CASSDSDKLNTEAFF.

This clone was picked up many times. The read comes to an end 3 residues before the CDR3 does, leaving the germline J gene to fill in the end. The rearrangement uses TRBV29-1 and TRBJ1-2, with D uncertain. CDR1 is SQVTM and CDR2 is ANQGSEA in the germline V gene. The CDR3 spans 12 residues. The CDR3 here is CSATLPYGGYTF. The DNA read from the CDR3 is TGCAGCGCGACCCTTCCTTACGGGGGC.